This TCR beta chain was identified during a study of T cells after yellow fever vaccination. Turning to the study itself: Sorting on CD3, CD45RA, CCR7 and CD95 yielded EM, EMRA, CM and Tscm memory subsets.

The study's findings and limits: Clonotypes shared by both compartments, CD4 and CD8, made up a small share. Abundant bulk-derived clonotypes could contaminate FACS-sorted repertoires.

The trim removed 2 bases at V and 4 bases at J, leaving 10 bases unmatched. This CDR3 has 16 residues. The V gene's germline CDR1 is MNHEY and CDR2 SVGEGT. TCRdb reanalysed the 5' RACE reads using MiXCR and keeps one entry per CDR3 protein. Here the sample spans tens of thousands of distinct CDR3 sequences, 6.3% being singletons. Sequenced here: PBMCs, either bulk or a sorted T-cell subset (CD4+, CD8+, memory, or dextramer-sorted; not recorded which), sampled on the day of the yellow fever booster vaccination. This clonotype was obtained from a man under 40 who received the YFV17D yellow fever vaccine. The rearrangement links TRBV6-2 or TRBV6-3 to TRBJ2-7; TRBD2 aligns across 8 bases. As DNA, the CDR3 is TGTGCCAGCAGTTACCTACCCGGGAGGGCTAATTACGAGCAGTACTTC. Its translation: CASSYLPGRANYEQYF.